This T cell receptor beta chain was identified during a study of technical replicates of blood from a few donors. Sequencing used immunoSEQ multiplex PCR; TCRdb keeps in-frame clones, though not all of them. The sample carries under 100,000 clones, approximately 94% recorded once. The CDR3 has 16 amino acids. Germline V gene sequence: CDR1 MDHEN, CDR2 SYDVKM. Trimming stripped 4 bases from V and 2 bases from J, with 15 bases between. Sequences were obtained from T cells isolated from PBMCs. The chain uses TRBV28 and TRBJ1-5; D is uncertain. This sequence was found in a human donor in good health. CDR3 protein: CASSSVSWEGNQPQHF. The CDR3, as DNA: TGTGCCAGCAGTTCGGTGTCGTGGGAGGGCAATCAGCCCCAGCATTTT.